This TCR beta chain was sequenced in a study of PD-1 blockade in classical Hodgkin lymphoma. Study-wide points: Complete responders entered with baseline diversity on par with newly diagnosed patients, the results showed. Patients excluded were those beginning nivolumab under 1 year after ASCT. Compared with healthy donors, newly diagnosed patients reportedly showed lower baseline TCR diversity.

Every single patient, without exception, relapsed after autologous stem cell transplantation, and brentuximab vedotin exposure varied. To note about this clone: Its cognate antigen is unknown.

Assay: immunoSEQ multiplex PCR; the TCRdb copy retains only in-frame clones and omits some. The sample has more than 50,000 clones, about 92% seen once. The CDR3 is 13 residues long. Trimming took off 5 bases at V and 5 bases at J, with 12 bases between the two ends. Germline lookup yields CDR1 SNHLY and CDR2 FYNNEI. The sequences come from peripheral blood mononuclear cells (PBMCs), collected at baseline. This sequence originates from a human donor with classical Hodgkin lymphoma. The rearrangement links TRBV2 to TRBJ2-5; D unresolved. CDR3: CASSPPDGETQYF. CDR3 bases: TGTGCCAGCAGTCCCCCAGACGGCGAGACCCAGTACTTC.